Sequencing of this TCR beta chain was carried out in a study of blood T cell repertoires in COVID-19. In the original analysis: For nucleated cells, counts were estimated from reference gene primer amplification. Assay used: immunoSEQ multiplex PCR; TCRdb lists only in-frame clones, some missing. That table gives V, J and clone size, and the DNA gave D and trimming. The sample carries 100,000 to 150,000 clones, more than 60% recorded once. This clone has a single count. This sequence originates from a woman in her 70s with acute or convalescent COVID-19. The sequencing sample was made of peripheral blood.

CDR3 in amino acids: CASSLVVADTDTQYF. The CDR3, as DNA: TGTGCCAGCAGCCTGGTGGTAGCGGACACAGATACGCAGTATTTT. The V gene is TRBV3-1 (or the pseudogene TRBV3-2), the J gene TRBJ2-3; tentative D call: TRBD2 (6 bases). Per germline, CDR1 LGHDT and CDR2 YNNKEL (reference sequence). Trimming removed 4 bases from V and 2 bases from J, with 13 bases in between. The CDR3 sequence is 15 residues long.